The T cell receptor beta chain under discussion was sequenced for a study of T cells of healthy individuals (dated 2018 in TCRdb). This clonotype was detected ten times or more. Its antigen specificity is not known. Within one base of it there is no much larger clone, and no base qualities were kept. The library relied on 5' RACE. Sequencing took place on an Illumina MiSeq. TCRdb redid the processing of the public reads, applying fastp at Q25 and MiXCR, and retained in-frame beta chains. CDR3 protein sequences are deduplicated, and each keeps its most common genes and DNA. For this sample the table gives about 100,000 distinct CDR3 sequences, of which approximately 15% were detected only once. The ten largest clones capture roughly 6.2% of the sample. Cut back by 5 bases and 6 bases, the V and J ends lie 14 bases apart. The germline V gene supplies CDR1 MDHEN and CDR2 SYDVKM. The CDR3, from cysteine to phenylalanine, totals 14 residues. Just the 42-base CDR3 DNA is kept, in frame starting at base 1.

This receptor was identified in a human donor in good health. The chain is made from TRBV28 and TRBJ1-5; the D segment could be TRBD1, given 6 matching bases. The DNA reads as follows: TGTGCCAGCAGTGTACCGGGACACGGTCAGCCCCAGCATTTT. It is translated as CASSVPGHGQPQHF.